Following are 5 T cell receptor beta chains from one sample sequenced in a study of post-analysis software for immune sequencing data. General study findings and limits: Higher frequency in patients than in controls was seen for five TRBV segments, with TRBV5-6, TRBV5-1 and TRBV20-1 among them.

These TCRs are of unknown antigen specificity. Prepared libraries of TCR beta cDNA carried unique molecular identifiers. TCRdb called the PCR reads again in MiXCR, with one record for every CDR3 protein. This table has hundreds of thousands of distinct CDR3 sequences, approximately 53% appearing once. Sequencing was carried out using blood. Receptors were obtained from a girl aged 5 to 17 with multiple sclerosis.

The chain couples TRBV5-1 to TRBJ1-5, with D possibly TRBD1 on 6 matching bases. CDR1 is SGHRS, CDR2 YFSETQ, per germline. Trimming shortened V by 0 bases and J by 7 bases, and 11 bases separated the two germline ends. The CDR3 spans 14 residues. The CDR3 region is CASSLGEQGQPQHF. CDR3 bases: TGCGCCAGCAGCTTGGGGGAACAGGGACAGCCCCAGCATTTT.

This clonotype came up a few times. The CDR3 region is CASSLVRGGEGAKNIQYF. CDR3 in DNA: TGTGCCAGCAGCTTAGTCCGCGGCGGGGAAGGGGCCAAAAACATTCAGTACTTC. The J gene is TRBJ2-4, the V gene TRBV7-8; tentatively, D is TRBD2 (6 bases). The CDR3 spans 18 residues. Germline V gene data show CDR1 as SGHVS and CDR2 as FQNEAQ. Trimming took 1 base from V and 1 from J, leaving 17 bases between them.

V gene TRBV20-1 combines with J gene TRBJ2-1; D uncertain. V lost 3 bases and J 4 bases, leaving 16 bases between the germline ends. The CDR3 is 15 residues long. Per germline, CDR1 DFQATT and CDR2 SNEGSKA (reference sequence). This CDR3 reads CSASPFPFAYNEQFF. CDR3 bases: TGCAGTGCTAGCCCGTTTCCTTTTGCATACAATGAGCAGTTCTTC.

The chain recombines TRBV20-1 with TRBJ2-7; unclear D gene. This CDR3 comprises 12 residues. CDR1 and CDR2 from the germline V gene are DFQATT and SNEGSKA (reference sequence). V was trimmed by 6 bases and J by 3 bases, leaving 12 bases between them. This chain's CDR3 is CSAAVAIYEQYF. The CDR3 region has the DNA TGCAGTGCCGCGGTAGCTATCTACGAGCAGTACTTC.

The rearrangement links TRBV5-1 to TRBJ1-1, with D maybe TRBD1 (6 bases). The V gene's germline CDR1 is SGHRS and CDR2 YFSETQ. The CDR3 has 15 residues. V gave up 1 base and J gave up 8 bases, with 18 bases separating them. DNA of the CDR3: TGCGCCAGCAGCTTGACCCGGGGGCTAACCACCGAAGCTTTCTTT. Amino acids: CASSLTRGLTTEAFF.